This T cell receptor (beta chain) is drawn from a study of T cell changes during pregnancy in multiple sclerosis (dated by TCRdb to between 2018 and 2021). At the level of the whole study: Changes in the T cell repertoire over the course of pregnancy were examined in this study in women with multiple sclerosis.

The receptor library was made with the immunoSEQ multiplex PCR assay. Drawn from immuneACCESS, this table holds only the in-frame rearrangements with V and J called that TCRdb kept. Clones are partly lost; checked studies trace under half to an unresolved V gene and leave the rest unexplained. Recorded for this sample are about 44,000 clones; approximately 92% of them occurred a single time. The ten biggest clones cover around 0.7% of the sample. In regard to this clone: Its antigen is unknown. No base-level quality is on record; no much larger clone is a single base apart.

The CDR3 numbers 13 residues from cysteine through phenylalanine. The CDR3 DNA has 39 bases and is translated from base 1. CDR1 is given as SNHLY and CDR2 as FYNNEI, both from the germline V gene. Trimming removed 9 bases from V and 3 bases from J; the gene matches leave 7 bases unexplained. The rearranged chain carries TRBV2 and TRBJ2-7; 8 junctional bases match TRBD2. The TCR originated in a female donor with multiple sclerosis, enrolled in a pregnancy study. The sequencing used CD4+ T cells from peripheral blood mononuclear cells, collected before pregnancy. The DNA sequence reads TGTGCCAGTAAGGAGACTAGCGTCTACGAGCAGTACTTC. It is translated as CASKETSVYEQYF.